These 4 T cell receptor beta chains were all obtained from the same sample, sequenced in a study of response to subunit inactivated influenza vaccine. TCRdb reanalysed the RT-PCR reads using MiXCR and keeps one entry per CDR3 protein. The table includes 550,000 to 650,000 distinct CDR3 sequences, 10% to 15% detected once. Sequencing used PBMCs from blood, obtained on the day of vaccination. The receptors were sampled from a man aged 50-59 years who received an inactivated influenza vaccine.

This clonotype was found a few times. The rearrangement links TRBV20-1 to TRBJ2-2, with a possible D match to TRBD1 (6 bases). The CDR3 length is 15 residues. Looked up from germline, CDR1 is DFQATT and CDR2 is SNEGSKA (reference sequence). V was shortened by 3 bases and J by 5 bases, with 16 bases between the two germline ends. This CDR3 is CSARGQGIATGELFF. As DNA, the CDR3 is TGCAGTGCTAGGGGTCAGGGGATTGCGACCGGGGAGCTGTTTTTT.

In this sample, this clonotype turned up many times. The V call is TRBV5-5, the J call TRBJ2-1, with 7 bases fitting TRBD2. The CDR3 runs to 15 residues. The V segment lost 4 bases and the J segment 0 bases; nucleotides outside the gene matches: 4. Germline V lookup: CDR1 SGHKS, CDR2 YYEKEE (reference sequence). The CDR3 region is CASSLSGTSYNEQFF. CDR3 sequence (DNA): TGTGCCAGCAGCCTCAGCGGGACCTCCTACAATGAGCAGTTCTTC.

The chain uses TRBV6-2 or TRBV6-3 and TRBJ2-1; TRBD2 aligns across 10 bases. V lost 8 bases and J lost 12; bases outside the gene matches: 10. The CDR3 has 13 amino acids. Germline V gene lookup returns CDR1 MNHEY and CDR2 SVGEGT. This chain's CDR3 is CASRLAGRTWQFF. In DNA, the CDR3 is TGTGCCAGCCGACTAGCGGGCAGGACGTGGCAGTTCTTC.

There are a few counts of this clonotype. The chain recombines TRBV28 with TRBJ2-5, with 8 bases lining up with TRBD2. The V gene's germline CDR1 is MDHEN and CDR2 SYDVKM. V was clipped by 4 bases and J by 7 bases; unmatched bases: 11. This CDR3 has 15 residues. The CDR3 sequence: CASSSRTSPWGTQYF. CDR3 bases: TGTGCCAGCAGTTCCCGGACTAGCCCCTGGGGGACCCAGTACTTC.